Listed below are T cell receptor beta chains from one sample, sequenced in a study of blood T cell repertoires in COVID-19. This table comes from immunoSEQ multiplex PCR, and its TCRdb copy is limited to in-frame clones, with some not included. Of about 200,000 clones in the sample, approximately 80% were seen once. The sequenced material came from peripheral blood. The receptors were gathered from a human donor with acute or convalescent COVID-19. The donor label of this sample is uncertain. The CDR3 runs from the conserved cysteine through the conserved F or W. The D gene is left open where the match is weak. Not all rows give a size; the values are once, few, many and, for expanded clones, a class.

CDR3 DNA,CDR3 protein,clone size,J gene,V gene,D gene
TGTGCCAGTAGTAGGGGGCCCATGTCCTACGAGCAGTACTTC,CASSRGPMSYEQYF,few,TRBJ2-7,TRBV19,.
TGTGCCAGCAGCCAAGAGGGGACAGGAGGTTCACCCCTCCACTTT,CASSQEGTGGSPLHF,.,TRBJ1-6,TRBV3-1/TRBV3-2,TRBD1
TGTGCCACCAGCTCGTCCGGGACTGGAACAGATACGCAGTATTTT,CATSSSGTGTDTQYF,.,TRBJ2-3,TRBV28,.
TGTGCCAGCAGCTTGGCTTCTGGAAACACCATATATTTT,CASSLASGNTIYF,.,TRBJ1-3,TRBV7-2,.
TGTGCCAGCAGCCAAAAGGGAGGGGGTGGCTACACCTTC,CASSQKGGGGYTF,.,TRBJ1-2,TRBV3-1/TRBV3-2,.
TGTGCCAGCAGTTACTCGGGAGGGAATGAAAAACTGTTTTTT,CASSYSGGNEKLFF,.,TRBJ1-4,TRBV6-5,.
TGTGCCAGCAGTGAAGCGGGGGGGACAGGGGCGTTTGAGCAGTTCTTC,CASSEAGGTGAFEQFF,.,TRBJ2-1,TRBV25-1,.
TGTGCCAGCTCACAACAACAGGGGGCGGCCAAAAACATTCAGTACTTC,CASSQQQGAAKNIQYF,.,TRBJ2-4,TRBV18,TRBD1
TGTGCCAGCAGTGACAGGCTCAATCAGCCCCAGCATTTT,CASSDRLNQPQHF,.,TRBJ1-5,TRBV25-1,.
TGTGCCACCAGTGATGCTACGGGACAGGGCCCTTCCTACGAGCAGTACTTC,CATSDATGQGPSYEQYF,.,TRBJ2-7,TRBV24-1,TRBD1
TGTGCCTGGAGTCAAACAGGGGGTGCTCAGCCCCAGCATTTT,CAWSQTGGAQPQHF,.,TRBJ1-5,TRBV30,TRBD1
TGCGCCAGCGGAAGCGGCCTTCCCACAGATACGCAGTATTTT,CASGSGLPTDTQYF,.,TRBJ2-3,TRBV5-1,.
TGCGCCAGCAGCCCAATAACAGACAGGGACGGCTACACCTTC,CASSPITDRDGYTF,.,TRBJ1-2,TRBV5-1,TRBD1
TGTGCCAGCAGTTGGTCAAACAGGGGAACCGGGGAGCTGTTTTTT,CASSWSNRGTGELFF,.,TRBJ2-2,TRBV27,TRBD1
TGTGCCAGCAGCTTGGACGGGAGGGCGACCTACGAGCAGTACTTC,CASSLDGRATYEQYF,.,TRBJ2-7,TRBV5-8,TRBD2
TGTGCCAGCAGTGAACTGTTAGGGGGCCGCCAGCCCCAGCATTTT,CASSELLGGRQPQHF,.,TRBJ1-5,TRBV2,TRBD1
TGTGCCAGCAGCATCTTGGGGGCGGAGGAGACCCAGTACTTC,CASSILGAEETQYF,once,TRBJ2-5,TRBV7-9,.
TGTGCCAGCAGTCCCTCCGGCGGGAGGGTCAGAAATGAGCAGTTCTTC,CASSPSGGRVRNEQFF,.,TRBJ2-1,TRBV28,TRBD2
TGTGCCAGCAGCCGCTTGAATACCTACAGCTCCTACAATGAGCAGTTCTTC,CASSRLNTYSSYNEQFF,.,TRBJ2-1,TRBV3-1/TRBV3-2,.
TGTGCCAGCAGCGCGGGACAGGGATACAATCAGCCCCAGCATTTT,CASSAGQGYNQPQHF,.,TRBJ1-5,TRBV9,TRBD1
TGTGCCAGCAGCCCGGGACAGGGGGCCCCTGGGGCCAACGTCCTGACTTTC,CASSPGQGAPGANVLTF,.,TRBJ2-6,TRBV5-8,TRBD1
TGTGCCATCAGTGAGTCGAAAGGGGACACCGCTGAAAAACTGTTTTTT,CAISESKGDTAEKLFF,.,TRBJ1-4,TRBV10-3,.
TGTGCCAGCAGTTTACATGACACTGAAGCTTTCTTT,CASSLHDTEAFF,.,TRBJ1-1,TRBV11-2,.
TGTGCCAGCAGCTCCTTCTCTGGAAACACCATATATTTT,CASSSFSGNTIYF,.,TRBJ1-3,TRBV7-2,.
TGTGCCAGCAGCGGACAGGCCTTGAACACTGAAGCTTTCTTT,CASSGQALNTEAFF,.,TRBJ1-1,TRBV9,.
TGTGCCAGCAGCTTGGGGGGAAACAGGGACGAGCAGTACTTC,CASSLGGNRDEQYF,few,TRBJ2-7,TRBV5-4,.
TGTGCCAGTAGTACGCCGGGACAGGGTAGCTCCTACAATGAGCAGTTCTTC,CASSTPGQGSSYNEQFF,.,TRBJ2-1,TRBV19,TRBD1
TGTGCCATCAGTGAAGCCGGGGGCTATGGCTACACCTTC,CAISEAGGYGYTF,.,TRBJ1-2,TRBV10-3,.
TGCGCCAGCAGCCAAGCGGCGGGGACTAGCGGCTACAATGAGCAGTTCTTC,CASSQAAGTSGYNEQFF,few,TRBJ2-1,TRBV4-1,TRBD2
TGCAGCGTTTTTAGCAGGGGAAACACCGGGGAGCTGTTTTTT,CSVFSRGNTGELFF,.,TRBJ2-2,TRBV29-1,.
TGTGCCTGGAGTGCTGCGACAGTCAATCAGCCCCAGCATTTT,CAWSAATVNQPQHF,.,TRBJ1-5,TRBV30,.
TGTGCCAGCAGCGAATCCCAGGGGGCGTCAGGAAACACCATATATTTT,CASSESQGASGNTIYF,few,TRBJ1-3,TRBV7-2,TRBD1
TGTGCCAGCAGTTTACTTGACTGGTCCGGGGAGCTGTTTTTT,CASSLLDWSGELFF,.,TRBJ2-2,TRBV28,.
TGTGCCAGCACCTACACAGATACGCAGTATTTT,CASTYTDTQYF,.,TRBJ2-3,TRBV6-1,.
TGTGCCAGCAGCCAACCCCGCGGAACGAACACTGAAGCTTTCTTT,CASSQPRGTNTEAFF,.,TRBJ1-1,TRBV3-1/TRBV3-2,.
TGTGCCAGCAGTGAATGGGGCACTAATGAAAAACTGTTTTTT,CASSEWGTNEKLFF,.,TRBJ1-4,TRBV27,.
TGTGCCAGCAGTTCTCCCCGAGAGGGGGCCCCCTACGAGCAGTACTTC,CASSSPREGAPYEQYF,.,TRBJ2-7,TRBV27,TRBD1
TGTGCCAGCCGCGGGACAGGGATCCACGAGCAGTACTTC,CASRGTGIHEQYF,.,TRBJ2-7,TRBV25-1,TRBD1
TGTGCCAGCAGCCAAGACATCGGCGGGCAGCCCCAGCATTTT,CASSQDIGGQPQHF,.,TRBJ1-5,TRBV3-1/TRBV3-2,.